Reported below is one T cell receptor (beta chain). Its cognate antigen has yet to be identified. TRB rearrangements were amplified by multiplex PCR following a touch-down protocol, with the TRB-A and TRB-B primer pools mixed in one tube. Illumina adapters and sample indices were attached to the amplicons through two consecutive PCR reactions using Phusion HS II polymerase. Amplicons were gel-purified with the NucleoSpin Gel and PCR Clean-up kit, then quantified by Qubit and quality-checked on an Agilent 2100 Bioanalyzer. Sequencing of the libraries was performed on an Illumina MiSeq with 600-cycle, single-indexed, paired-end runs. The source study handled its data this way. Alignment and assembly of TRB reads were performed with MiXCR version 2.1.12 and the default MiXCR reference library. A clone was defined by each unique CDR3 nucleotide sequence, and analysis was restricted to productive sequences with at least two reads. Alpha-parameterized diversity profiles (alpha 0 to 5), including the Shannon (alpha 1) and Simpson (alpha 2) indices, were computed with an R script to assess repertoire diversity. Combinatorial TRB VJ usage was calculated with the tcR package and was compared between cohorts by principal component analysis performed with ade4. GLIPH clustering of TCRbeta CDR3s was carried out on cohort pairs matched by age and read depth, and cluster frequencies were compared by Wilcoxon test. TCRdb reprocessed the reads and provides one entry for every CDR3 protein sequence; no DNA is given. For this entry, the V and J calls and clone size follow TCRdb and not the study's own pipeline. The sample table gives about 5,000 distinct CDR3 sequences. The ten largest clones add up to under 35% of the sample.

This entry belongs to a study of T cell clusters in autoimmune cytopenias (dated by TCRdb to between 2018 and 2021). The study in broad terms: A mean age of approximately 51 years and a median age of roughly 60 years were recorded for the healthy donor controls, of whom about half of the roughly 43 were female. Peripheral blood TRB and IGH repertoires were sequenced in autoimmune cytopenia patients at active disease and during treatment follow-up, alongside healthy, CLL and autoimmune hepatitis controls. For primary cytopenia, some 25 age-matched healthy donors were used as controls, and for secondary cytopenia, some 15 age-matched CLL patients were used as controls. Autoimmune hepatitis repertoires were compared against under 25 age- and sex-matched healthy donors. A median TRB sequencing depth of roughly 47,000 reads per sample was reached, and a median of around 2,500 distinct TRB clonotypes per sample was obtained. The study aimed to test whether autoimmune cytopenia patients carry a disease-specific immune repertoire signature usable as a blood-based biomarker. Overall results and qualifications from the work: Healthy donors had almost three times as many exclusive TRB clusters as active autoimmune hepatitis patients, a finding consistent with an autoimmunity-wide signature. A lack of physiological T cell clusters in primary autoimmune cytopenia patients was suggested by GLIPH, as 51 clusters were found to be exclusive to healthy donors versus about 16 exclusive to patients. The T cell clusters were only ever defined in silico, so experimental validation of their functional role was still needed. In the comparison of secondary cytopenia with CLL, no cluster-lack signature showed up, apparently because the dominant lymphoma-associated repertoire masked the signature. Shifts in the TRB repertoire, including less even repertoires in secondary cytopenia and CLL, were mostly a reflection of lymphoma bias and not of autoimmunity.

Based on the germline V gene, the CDR1 and CDR2 sequences are SGHRS and YFSETQ. Taken from cysteine to phenylalanine, the CDR3 has 15 residues. The record lacks a DNA sequence. For each sample, TRB amplification used about 270 ng of peripheral blood genomic DNA, equal to around 34,000 genome equivalents. Separately, the same data were catalogued under a study of T cell repertoires in aging, cancer and after chemotherapy. Taken from the second paper: Six donor age groups were covered, ranging from 30 or younger up to 70 or older, and each group contained at least three individuals. TCR repertoires from healthy donor controls were recorded over periods of several months to years and showed clear clonal overlap between repeated samplings. The full dataset contained around 10 million TCR reads. Compared with age-matched healthy donors, untreated patients with hematological or solid cancers had significantly lower TCR diversity and higher clonality in blood. In healthy donors, the decline in TCR diversity with age was mainly explained by loss of richness, whereas in cancer patients loss of evenness was also found to contribute. In both cancer cohorts, the median generation probability rose over the chemotherapy interval, which suggests that the repertoire was reconstituted through rebound thymic output. It was noted by the authors that conclusions about immunological memory after chemotherapy cannot be drawn from the repertoire data. Peripheral blood TCR beta repertoires from healthy donors and cancer patients were profiled to examine immunoaging and T cell reconstitution after chemotherapy. Alongside around 97 healthy donors serving as a reference group, the cohort included over 200 cancer patients, of whom approximately 94 had hematological cancers and more than 120 had solid cancers. MiXCR versions 2.12 and 3.0.5 were used to process TRB sequences. The repertoire metrics were Shannon diversity, evenness, clonality (calculated as one minus evenness), and diversity profiles parameterized by alpha from 0 to 5. The IGoR algorithm was used to calculate generation probabilities for clones in the paired samples taken before and after chemotherapy.

The TCR sequence derives from a human donor in good health. The sequence joins TRBV5-1 to TRBJ1-6. The sample was peripheral blood. The CDR3 region reads CASSLVGGNNSPLHF.